This entry concerns a single T cell receptor beta chain. This CDR3 is built from 17 residues. Germline V gene data show CDR1 as LNHDA and CDR2 as SQIVND (reference sequence). Trimming took 6 bases from V and 4 from J; bases not matched to a gene: 11. This sample is part of a study of blood T cell repertoires in COVID-19. Whole-study context: Acute-phase and convalescent COVID-19 samples originated in the United States, Italy and Spain. PBMCs, B-cell-depleted T cells, or T cells provided the cDNA or gDNA that made up the material.

Donors were grouped by their self-reported clinical history. Original processing notes: Counts of nucleated cells, estimated from reference gene primer amplification, were obtained. Assay used: immunoSEQ multiplex PCR; TCRdb lists only in-frame clones, some missing. The V and J calls and clone size come from that table; D and trimming were worked out from the DNA. The sample records about 220,000 clones, 86% being singletons. The specimen sequenced was PBMCs or T cells enriched from blood (not recorded which). The chain uses TRBV19 and TRBJ2-2; 10 positions agree with TRBD1. The receptor's source is a woman between 40 and 55 years old with acute COVID-19. The CDR3 DNA reads as TGTGCCAGTAGCCCTGAACGGACAGGGGGTACCACCGGGGAGCTGTTTTTT. Protein product: CASSPERTGGTTGELFF. Complete variable domain (other parts from reference TRBV19 and TRBJ2-2): DGGITQSPKYLFRKEGQNVTLSCEQNLNHDAMYWYRQDPGQGLRLIYYSQIVNDFQKGDIAEGYSVSREKKESFPLTVTSAQKNPTAFYLCASSPERTGGTTGELFFGEGSRLTVL.